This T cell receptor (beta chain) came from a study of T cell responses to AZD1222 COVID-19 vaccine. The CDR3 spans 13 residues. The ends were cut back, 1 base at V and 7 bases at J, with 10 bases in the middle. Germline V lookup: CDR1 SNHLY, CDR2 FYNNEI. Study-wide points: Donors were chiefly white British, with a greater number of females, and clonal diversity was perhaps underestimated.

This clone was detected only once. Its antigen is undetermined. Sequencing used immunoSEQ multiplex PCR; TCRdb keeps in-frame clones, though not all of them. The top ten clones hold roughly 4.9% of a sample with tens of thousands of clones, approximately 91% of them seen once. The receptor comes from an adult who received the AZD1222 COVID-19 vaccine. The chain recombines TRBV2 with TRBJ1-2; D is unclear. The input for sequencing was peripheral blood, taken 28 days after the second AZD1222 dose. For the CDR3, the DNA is TGTGCCAGCAGTGAAGTCTCGACGGCTGGCTACACCTTC. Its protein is CASSEVSTAGYTF.